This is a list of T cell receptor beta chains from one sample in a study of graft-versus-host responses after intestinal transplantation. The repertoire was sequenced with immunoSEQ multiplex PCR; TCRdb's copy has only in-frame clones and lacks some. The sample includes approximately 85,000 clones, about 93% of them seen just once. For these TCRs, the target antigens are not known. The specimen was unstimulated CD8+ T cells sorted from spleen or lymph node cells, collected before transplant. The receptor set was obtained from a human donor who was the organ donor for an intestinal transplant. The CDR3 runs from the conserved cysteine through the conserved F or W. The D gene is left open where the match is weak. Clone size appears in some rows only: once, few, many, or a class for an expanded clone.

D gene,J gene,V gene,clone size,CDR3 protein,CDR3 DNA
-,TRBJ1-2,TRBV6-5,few,CASSYSPGFGGYTF,TGTGCCAGCAGTTACTCTCCAGGGTTTGGAGGCTACACCTTC
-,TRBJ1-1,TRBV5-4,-,CASSGRGEAFF,TGTGCCAGCAGCGGAAGAGGGGAAGCTTTCTTT
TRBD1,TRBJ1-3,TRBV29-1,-,CSVEDRGLGNTIYF,TGCAGCGTGGAAGACAGGGGGCTAGGAAACACCATATATTTT
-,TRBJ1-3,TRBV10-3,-,CAISETEAISPSGNTIYF,TGTGCCATCAGTGAAACGGAGGCTATTAGTCCCTCTGGAAACACCATATATTTT
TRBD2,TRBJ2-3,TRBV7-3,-,CASSPGTSGTDTQYF,TGTGCCAGCAGCCCCGGGACTAGCGGCACAGATACGCAGTATTTT
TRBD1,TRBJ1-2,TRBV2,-,CASSEARTGARTYGYTF,TGTGCCAGCAGTGAAGCGCGAACAGGGGCCCGGACCTATGGCTACACCTTC
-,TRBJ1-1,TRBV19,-,CASTPWGRMNTEAFF,TGTGCCAGTACCCCATGGGGCCGCATGAACACTGAAGCTTTCTTT
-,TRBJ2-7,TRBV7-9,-,CASSWESSYEQYF,TGTGCCAGCAGCTGGGAGAGCTCCTACGAGCAGTACTTC
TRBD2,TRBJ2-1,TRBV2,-,CASSTSLAGIPTSSYNEQFF,TGTGCCAGCAGTACCTCACTAGCGGGGATACCTACTTCCTCCTACAATGAGCAGTTCTTC
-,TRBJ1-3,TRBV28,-,CASSPRGDSSGNTIYF,TGTGCCAGCAGTCCACGGGGAGACTCCTCTGGAAACACCATATATTTT
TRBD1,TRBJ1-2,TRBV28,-,CASSLSQGQALPKIYGYTF,TGTGCCAGCAGTTTATCCCAGGGACAGGCGCTCCCAAAAATCTATGGCTACACCTTC
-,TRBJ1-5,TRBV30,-,CAWSLTGGSNQPQHF,TGTGCCTGGAGTCTCACCGGGGGGAGCAATCAGCCCCAGCATTTT
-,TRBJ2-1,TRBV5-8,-,CASSLRRPRLNEQFF,TGTGCCAGCAGCCTACGGAGACCGAGACTAAATGAGCAGTTCTTC
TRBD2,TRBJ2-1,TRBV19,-,CASSIVLLAAYNEQFF,TGTGCCAGTAGTATAGTCCTCCTAGCGGCCTACAATGAGCAGTTCTTC
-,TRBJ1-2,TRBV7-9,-,CASSLGASYGYTF,TGTGCCAGCAGCTTAGGGGCGAGCTATGGCTACACCTTC
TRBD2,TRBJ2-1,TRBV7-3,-,CASSTPGLAGGGYNEQFF,TGTGCCAGCAGCACCCCGGGACTAGCGGGGGGTGGCTACAATGAGCAGTTCTTC
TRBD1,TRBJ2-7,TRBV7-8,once,CASRIPQPGQGGEQYF,TGTGCCAGCAGAATACCCCAACCGGGACAGGGGGGGGAGCAGTACTTC
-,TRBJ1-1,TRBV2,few,CASSRLFGGEGAFF,TGTGCCAGCAGCCGACTTTTTGGGGGCGAAGGGGCTTTCTTT
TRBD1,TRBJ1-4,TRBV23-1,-,CASSHRDRGDEKLFF,TGCGCCAGCAGTCATAGGGACAGGGGTGATGAAAAACTGTTTTTT
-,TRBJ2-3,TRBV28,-,CASSLSAGNNLDTQYF,TGTGCCAGCAGTTTGTCGGCGGGCAACAACCTCGATACGCAGTATTTT
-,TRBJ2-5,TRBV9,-,CASSAPLQETQYF,TGTGCCAGCAGCGCTCCGTTACAAGAGACCCAGTACTTC
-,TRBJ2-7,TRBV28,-,CASSLSQGWDEQYF,TGTGCCAGCAGTTTATCGCAGGGGTGGGACGAGCAGTACTTC
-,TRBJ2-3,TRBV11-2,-,CASSLTGTDTQYF,TGTGCCAGCAGCTTAACAGGCACAGATACGCAGTATTTT
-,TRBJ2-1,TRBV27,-,CASSLSGGGFSSYNEQFF,TGTGCCAGCAGTTTAAGCGGCGGCGGGTTTAGCTCCTACAATGAGCAGTTCTTC
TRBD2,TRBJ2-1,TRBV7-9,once,CASSLQLAGAHNEQFF,TGTGCCAGCAGCTTACAACTAGCGGGAGCACACAATGAGCAGTTCTTC
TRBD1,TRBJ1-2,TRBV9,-,CASSGTGGLYGYTF,TGTGCCAGCAGCGGGACAGGGGGGCTCTATGGCTACACCTTC
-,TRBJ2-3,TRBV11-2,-,CASSLGMTSTDTQYF,TGTGCCAGCAGCTTAGGGATGACTAGCACAGATACGCAGTATTTT
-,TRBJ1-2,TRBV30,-,CAWSKGLNYGYTF,TGTGCCTGGAGTAAGGGGCTAAACTATGGCTACACCTTC
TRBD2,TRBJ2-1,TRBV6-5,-,CASSLRLAGVSEQFF,TGTGCCAGCAGTCTAAGACTAGCGGGAGTGTCCGAGCAGTTCTTC
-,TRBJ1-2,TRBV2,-,CASPPDRQEFPYGYTF,TGTGCCAGCCCACCGGACAGACAGGAGTTCCCCTATGGCTACACCTTC
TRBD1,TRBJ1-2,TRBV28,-,CASKGARERSHGYTF,TGTGCCAGCAAGGGGGCTAGGGAGCGATCCCATGGCTACACCTTC
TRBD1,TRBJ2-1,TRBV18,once,CASEGQGYNEQFF,TGTGCCAGCGAGGGACAGGGCTACAATGAGCAGTTCTTC
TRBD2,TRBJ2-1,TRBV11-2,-,CASSFLAGAYNEQFF,TGTGCCAGCAGCTTCCTAGCGGGGGCCTACAATGAGCAGTTCTTC
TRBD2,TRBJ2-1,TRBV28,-,CASSPRLAGPYNEQFF,TGTGCCAGCAGCCCTCGACTAGCGGGCCCCTACAATGAGCAGTTCTTC
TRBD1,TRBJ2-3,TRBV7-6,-,CASSLGTGVTTDTQYF,TGTGCCAGCAGCCTAGGGACAGGGGTCACCACAGATACGCAGTATTTT
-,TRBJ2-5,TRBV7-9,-,CASSYKQFGTQYF,TGTGCCAGCAGCTATAAACAGTTTGGGACCCAGTACTTC
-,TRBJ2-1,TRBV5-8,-,CASSLAGVGAQGSSYNEQFF,TGTGCCAGCAGCTTGGCCGGTGTGGGGGCGCAGGGAAGTTCCTACAATGAGCAGTTCTTC
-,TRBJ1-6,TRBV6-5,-,CASKRWRSPLHF,TGTGCCAGCAAGAGGTGGCGTTCACCCCTCCACTTT
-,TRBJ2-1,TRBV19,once,CASSIGLGSSYNEQFF,TGTGCCAGTAGTATTGGTCTGGGCAGCTCCTACAATGAGCAGTTCTTC
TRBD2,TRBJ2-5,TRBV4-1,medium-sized,CASSQEGAWGLADQETQYF,TGCGCCAGCAGCCAAGAAGGAGCGTGGGGACTAGCGGATCAAGAGACCCAGTACTTC
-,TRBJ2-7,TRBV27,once,CASSPWSSSYEQYF,TGTGCCAGCAGTCCCTGGTCCAGCTCCTACGAGCAGTACTTC
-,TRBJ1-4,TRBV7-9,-,CASSSVEKLFF,TGTGCCAGCAGCTCTGTGGAAAAACTGTTTTTT
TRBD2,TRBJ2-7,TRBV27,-,CASSAGGQYEQYF,TGTGCCAGCAGTGCGGGGGGTCAATACGAGCAGTACTTC
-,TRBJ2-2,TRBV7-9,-,CASSLDRIGELFF,TGTGCCAGCAGCTTAGACAGGATTGGGGAGCTGTTTTTT
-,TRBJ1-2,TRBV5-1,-,CASSNLPTGSGYTF,TGCGCCAGCAGCAACCTGCCTACAGGCTCGGGCTACACCTTC
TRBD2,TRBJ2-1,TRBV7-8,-,CASSSPGTSAYNEQFF,TGTGCCAGCAGCTCCCCCGGGACTAGCGCCTACAATGAGCAGTTCTTC
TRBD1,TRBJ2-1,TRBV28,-,CASSFITGTGVTRDSWEQFF,TGTGCCAGCAGTTTCATCACCGGGACAGGGGTGACGCGGGACTCATGGGAGCAGTTCTTC
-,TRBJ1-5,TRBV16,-,CASSRLGSLSQPQHF,TGTGCCAGCAGCCGCCTCGGGAGTCTTAGTCAGCCCCAGCATTTT
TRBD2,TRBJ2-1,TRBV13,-,CASSLVSNHNPRRETVQQFF,TGTGCCAGCAGCTTAGTTAGCAATCACAATCCGCGGCGGGAGACGGTCCAGCAGTTCTTC
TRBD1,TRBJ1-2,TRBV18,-,CASSSRRQGEGYTF,TGTGCCAGCTCCTCGAGGCGACAGGGCGAGGGCTACACCTTC
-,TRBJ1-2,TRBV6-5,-,CASSYSGGLYGYGYTF,TGTGCCAGCAGTTACTCCGGGGGGCTTTACGGCTATGGCTACACCTTC
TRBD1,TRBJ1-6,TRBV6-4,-,CARKGTGALHLNSPLHF,TGTGCCAGGAAAGGGACAGGAGCCCTCCACCTGAATTCACCCCTCCACTTT